The clone carrying this T cell receptor (beta chain) was counted only a few times. TCRdb's copy holds only in-frame clones and misses some; the assay was immunoSEQ multiplex PCR. The data hold approximately 130,000 clones, with just under 85% observed a single time. This CDR3 spans 13 amino acids. V lost 6 bases and J lost 3, with 11 bases in between. The data were obtained in a study of blood T cell repertoires in COVID-19. About the research overall: Both acute and convalescent COVID-19 samples were obtained from the United States, Italy and Spain. In each case, the material was cDNA or gDNA derived from T cells, B-cell-depleted T cells, or PBMCs.

The sequence was obtained from a human donor in a cohort sampled during active COVID-19. The sequenced material came from peripheral blood. This chain links TRBV12-3 or TRBV12-4 with TRBJ1-1; D not resolved. CDR3 sequence: CASSPLEDTEAFF. In nucleotides, the CDR3 is TGTGCCAGCAGCCCTCTTGAGGACACTGAAGCTTTCTTT.